These 20 T cell receptor beta chains were sequenced from one sample in a study of T-cell reconstitution after alpha-beta-depleted transplantation in children. Unique molecular identifiers were incorporated during preparation of the TCRbeta library. TCRdb fed the PCR reads into MiXCR, producing one record per CDR3 protein. Altogether just over 950,000 distinct CDR3 sequences are present, around 30% being singletons, with the ten largest covering about 28%. The source was PBMCs, mostly from graft donor cells, collected 360 days after TCRalphabeta/CD19-depleted stem cell transplant. Receptors originate from a boy under two years old who had a stem cell transplant for SCID, so the T cells may come from the graft donor.

The V gene is TRBV29-1, the J gene TRBJ1-1; D is unresolved. This CDR3 has 12 residues. V lost 6 bases, J lost 2 bases, and 10 bases lay in between. CDR1 is SQVTM, CDR2 ANQGSEA, per germline. For the CDR3, the DNA is TGCAGCGTCCTTTGGACTAACACTGAAGCTTTCTTT. Translation: CSVLWTNTEAFF.

V and J are TRBV3-1 and TRBJ1-1; 8 nucleotides agree with TRBD1. Germline CDR1 LGHDT, CDR2 YNNKEL (reference sequence). The CDR3 spans 15 residues. V trimming: 3 bases; J trimming: 5 bases; junction bases outside the gene matches: 8. The CDR3 sequence: CASSHRTGIETEAFF. In nucleotides, the CDR3 is TGTGCCAGCAGCCACCGGACAGGGATTGAGACTGAAGCTTTCTTT.

CDR3 sequence: CASSLGVLGGSYNEQFF. The DNA of the CDR3 is TGCGCCAGCAGCTTGGGGGTTTTAGGGGGCTCCTACAATGAGCAGTTCTTC. The V gene is TRBV5-1, the J gene TRBJ2-1, with D possibly being TRBD1 (6 bases). Germline V gives CDR1 SGHRS, CDR2 YFSETQ. Trimming removed 0 bases at V and 0 bases at J, with 13 bases between. The CDR3 has 17 amino acids.

The chain recombines TRBV5-1 with TRBJ2-7; 7 nucleotides match TRBD1. CDR3 length equals 14 residues. Germline V gives CDR1 SGHRS, CDR2 YFSETQ. V shed 6 bases and J 0 bases; nucleotides not matched to a gene: 6. The CDR3 nucleotides are TGCGCCAGCAAAAGGGACAGATCCTCCTACGAGCAGTACTTC. Residues: CASKRDRSSYEQYF.

This chain links TRBV5-1 with TRBJ2-5; D possibly corresponds to TRBD1 (6 bases). CDR1 is SGHRS, CDR2 YFSETQ, per germline. This CDR3 is built from 16 residues. V was cut by 0 bases and J by 4 bases, with 16 bases left in between. The CDR3 DNA sequence: TGCGCCAGCAGCTTGGTGGGGACACAGGAGGCAGAGACCCAGTACTTC. This gives the protein CASSLVGTQEAETQYF.

The chain uses TRBV19 and TRBJ2-5; D is unresolved. Trimming pared 6 bases from V and 2 bases from J, leaving 16 bases between. This CDR3 has 15 residues. Germline V CDR1 and CDR2: LNHDA, SQIVND (reference sequence). The CDR3 protein is CASSLNYAGQETQYF. CDR3 coding DNA: TGTGCCAGTAGCCTAAACTACGCCGGACAAGAGACCCAGTACTTC.

The V and J genes are TRBV11-2 and TRBJ2-4; D may be TRBD2 (6 bases). The CDR3 has 19 amino acids. Germline V CDR1 and CDR2: SGHAT, FQNNGV. Trimming took off 1 base at V and 3 bases at J, with 22 bases between the two ends. This CDR3 is CASSLVLGGEGIVKNIQYF. CDR3 sequence (DNA): TGTGCCAGCAGCTTAGTGTTGGGGGGTGAGGGGATAGTCAAAAACATTCAGTACTTC.

The J gene is TRBJ2-1, the V gene TRBV18, with 9 bases aligning to TRBD1. Germline CDR1 reads KGHSH; CDR2 reads LQKENI. This CDR3 comprises 14 residues. V was pared by 3 bases and J by 9 bases, with 6 bases of the junction left unmatched. CDR3 region: CASSPLEQGAEQFF. CDR3 in DNA: TGTGCCAGCTCACCGCTCGAACAGGGGGCTGAGCAGTTCTTC. The entire variable domain, with the rest obtained from reference TRBV18 and TRBJ2-1, is as follows: NAGVMQNPRHLVRRRGQEARLRCSPMKGHSHVYWYRQLPEEGLKFMVYLQKENIIDESGMPKERFSAEFPKEGPSILRIQQVVRGDSAAYFCASSPLEQGAEQFFGPGTRLTVL.

The chain recombines TRBV5-1 with TRBJ2-1, with D tentatively TRBD2 (6 bases). This CDR3 has 15 residues. V lost 0 bases, J lost 5 bases, and 12 bases lay in between. Germline V gene sequence: CDR1 SGHRS, CDR2 YFSETQ. The CDR3: CASSLGRGVDNEQFF. For the CDR3, the DNA is TGCGCCAGCAGCTTGGGGAGGGGAGTGGACAATGAGCAGTTCTTC.

This clonotype occurred a few times. The CDR3 protein is CASSLGRMMNTEAFF. DNA of the CDR3: TGTGCCAGCAGCTTGGGGAGGATGATGAACACTGAAGCTTTCTTT. The rearrangement joins TRBV7-3 to TRBJ1-1, with unresolved D. The CDR3 sequence is 15 residues long. Trimming pared 3 bases from V and 0 bases from J, leaving 11 bases between. The germline V gene has CDR1 SGHTA and CDR2 FQGTGA.

The chain couples TRBV7-7 to TRBJ2-7; D may correspond to TRBD1 or TRBD2 (6 bases each). The CDR3 contains 15 residues. Trimming shortened V by 5 bases and J by 6 bases, and 20 bases separated the two germline ends. Looked up from germline, CDR1 is SSHAT and CDR2 is FNYEAQ (reference sequence). The CDR3 sequence is CASSRLGGGIGEQYF. The CDR3 DNA follows: TGTGCCAGCAGCCGATTGGGGGGCGGAATTGGCGAGCAGTACTTC.

V is TRBV5-5 and J is TRBJ2-1, with 7 bases that match TRBD1. Germline V CDR1 and CDR2: SGHKS, YYEKEE (reference sequence). J was trimmed by 7 bases and V by 3 bases; bases with no gene match: 13. There are 16 residues in the CDR3. The CDR3, as DNA: TGTGCCAGCAGCTACCCCCGACAGGGTTTGAGGAATGAGCAGTTCTTC. As protein: CASSYPRQGLRNEQFF.

The V gene is TRBV29-1, the J gene TRBJ2-5, with 11 bases aligning to TRBD1. Germline trimming cut 4 bases from V and 1 base from J; bases unmatched to any gene: 11. The CDR3 length is 17 residues. The germline V gene has CDR1 SQVTM and CDR2 ANQGSEA. Here the CDR3 DNA reads TGCAGCGTTGCCCGGACAGGGGGCCGTAGTTTCCAAGAGACCCAGTACTTC. It specifies CSVARTGGRSFQETQYF.

The chain links TRBV28 to TRBJ1-5; 8 nucleotides match TRBD1. Unmatched junction bases numbered 6, after V lost 3 bases and J lost 5 bases. The CDR3 length is 15 residues. Per the germline V gene, CDR1 is MDHEN and CDR2 is SYDVKM. The CDR3: CASSFSDRVYQPQHF. The CDR3 DNA is TGTGCCAGCAGTTTCTCGGACAGGGTCTATCAGCCCCAGCATTTT.

This chain joins TRBV29-1 and TRBJ2-7, with TRBD1 identical over 9 bases. This CDR3 is built from 18 residues. The germline CDR1 and CDR2 sequences are SQVTM and ANQGSEA. V dropped 0 bases and J dropped 5; count of bases not matched to a gene: 17. Here the CDR3 reads CSVEDLDRGLLGRDEQYF. The CDR3 bases are TGCAGCGTTGAAGATCTGGACAGGGGCCTACTTGGGCGGGACGAGCAGTACTTC.

V is TRBV2 and J is TRBJ2-6; D is possibly TRBD1 (5 bases). This CDR3 region has 15 residues. V lost 2 bases and J lost 4, with 9 bases in between. Germline loops: CDR1 SNHLY, CDR2 FYNNEI. CDR3: CASSELGVGANVLTF. The CDR3 region has the DNA TGTGCCAGCAGTGAATTAGGGGTCGGGGCCAACGTCCTGACTTTC.

V gene TRBV5-1 combines with J gene TRBJ2-1; D unclear. The CDR3 length is 15 residues. Per germline, CDR1 SGHRS and CDR2 YFSETQ. The germline V and J ends were trimmed by 5 bases and 5 bases, with 17 bases remaining between them. This CDR3 reads CASSLGPYGNNEQFF. The CDR3 nucleotides are TGCGCCAGCAGTCTGGGTCCCTACGGCAACAATGAGCAGTTCTTC.

This clonotype was observed a handful of times. The genes are TRBV6-5 and TRBJ2-3, with D possibly TRBD2 on 7 matching bases. V was clipped by 2 bases and J by 2 bases, with 14 bases between them. The CDR3 has 16 residues. Germline V gene lookup returns CDR1 MNHEY and CDR2 SVGAGI. CDR3 amino acids: CASSYQAGAVTDTQYF. CDR3 DNA sequence: TGTGCCAGCAGTTACCAGGCGGGGGCCGTCACAGATACGCAGTATTTT.

The chain uses TRBV5-1 and TRBJ1-2; D is unclear. The CDR3 length is 15 residues. Germline V gene data show CDR1 as SGHRS and CDR2 as YFSETQ. Trimming pared 0 bases from V and 8 bases from J, leaving 17 bases between. CDR3 DNA: TGCGCCAGCAGCTTGGCCACGGGAGGCCTCGGGGGCTACACCTTC. Its translation is CASSLATGGLGGYTF.

The table lists this clonotype with a few counts. The chain has TRBV7-2 and TRBJ2-5; the D gene is possibly TRBD2 (6 bases). Germline V gene lookup returns CDR1 SGHTA and CDR2 FQGNSA. This CDR3 region has 15 residues. V gave up 6 bases and J gave up 5 bases, with 19 bases separating them. CDR3 in amino acids: CASRRRLVSEETQYF. In nucleotides, the CDR3 is TGTGCCAGCAGACGTCGACTAGTATCGGAGGAGACCCAGTACTTC.